The rows below give T cell receptor beta chains drawn from one sample of a study of blood T cell repertoires in COVID-19. Profiled with immunoSEQ multiplex PCR; TCRdb holds only in-frame clones, not every one. The sample includes 65,000 to 75,000 clones, around 74% of them seen just once. The sequenced sample was peripheral blood. These receptors were collected from a man aged 65 to 85 with acute or convalescent COVID-19. The CDR3 runs from the conserved cysteine through the conserved F or W. Each record gives: V gene, D gene, J gene, clone size, CDR3 protein, CDR3 DNA. D genes are given only for firm matches. For some rows the clone size is stated as once, few or many, or as a class when expanded; others skip it.

v_call: TRBV7-2; d_call: TRBD1; j_call: TRBJ2-3; clone_size: -; cdr3_aa: CASSRTGGPDTQYF; cdr3_nt: TGTGCCAGCAGCCGGACAGGGGGTCCAGATACGCAGTATTTT
v_call: TRBV7-6; d_call: -; j_call: TRBJ1-1; clone_size: few; cdr3_aa: CASSLAGGGIPTEAFF; cdr3_nt: TGTGCCAGCAGCTTAGCGGGGGGAGGGATTCCCACTGAAGCTTTCTTT
v_call: TRBV28; d_call: TRBD1; j_call: TRBJ1-5; clone_size: -; cdr3_aa: CASSSGQGNQPQHF; cdr3_nt: TGTGCCAGCAGCTCGGGACAGGGGAATCAGCCCCAGCATTTT
v_call: TRBV7-2; d_call: -; j_call: TRBJ1-1; clone_size: few; cdr3_aa: CASSSRGGYTEAFF; cdr3_nt: TGTGCCAGCAGCTCCCGTGGGGGGTACACTGAAGCTTTCTTT
v_call: TRBV3-1/TRBV3-2; d_call: -; j_call: TRBJ1-5; clone_size: -; cdr3_aa: CASSQVQSNQPQHF; cdr3_nt: TGTGCCAGCAGCCAAGTACAGAGCAATCAGCCCCAGCATTTT
v_call: TRBV6-5; d_call: TRBD1; j_call: TRBJ1-2; clone_size: -; cdr3_aa: CASSYLTGVDGYTF; cdr3_nt: TGTGCCAGCAGTTATTTGACAGGGGTAGATGGCTACACCTTC
v_call: TRBV6-6; d_call: -; j_call: TRBJ1-1; clone_size: -; cdr3_aa: CASSYSEDKAEAFF; cdr3_nt: TGTGCCAGCAGTTACTCAGAGGACAAGGCTGAAGCTTTCTTT
v_call: TRBV3-1/TRBV3-2; d_call: TRBD2; j_call: TRBJ2-4; clone_size: -; cdr3_aa: CASSQGLAGGIQYF; cdr3_nt: TGTGCCAGCAGCCAGGGACTAGCGGGAGGCATTCAGTACTTC
v_call: TRBV28; d_call: -; j_call: TRBJ2-3; clone_size: -; cdr3_aa: CASSAPPLAVTDTQYF; cdr3_nt: TGTGCCAGCAGTGCCCCGCCGTTAGCGGTCACAGATACGCAGTATTTT
v_call: TRBV3-1/TRBV3-2; d_call: -; j_call: TRBJ1-6; clone_size: -; cdr3_aa: CASALRRLPDRSSPLHF; cdr3_nt: TGTGCCAGCGCCCTTCGGAGGCTCCCCGATCGGTCTTCACCCCTCCACTTT
v_call: TRBV19; d_call: TRBD1; j_call: TRBJ2-1; clone_size: few; cdr3_aa: CASSIAGTGRYPSEQFF; cdr3_nt: TGTGCCAGTAGTATAGCCGGGACAGGGAGGTATCCCAGTGAGCAGTTCTTC
v_call: TRBV7-2; d_call: TRBD1; j_call: TRBJ2-1; clone_size: -; cdr3_aa: CASSPGQENEQFF; cdr3_nt: TGTGCCAGCAGCCCAGGACAGGAGAATGAGCAGTTCTTC
v_call: TRBV19; d_call: -; j_call: TRBJ1-1; clone_size: -; cdr3_aa: CASSTIEPYRTEAFF; cdr3_nt: TGTGCCAGTAGTACCATTGAGCCGTACCGCACTGAAGCTTTCTTT
v_call: TRBV19; d_call: TRBD1; j_call: TRBJ2-5; clone_size: -; cdr3_aa: CASSMRDSQETQYF; cdr3_nt: TGTGCCAGTAGTATGAGGGACAGCCAAGAGACCCAGTACTTC
v_call: TRBV7-2; d_call: -; j_call: TRBJ1-1; clone_size: -; cdr3_aa: CASSFTGTTNTEAFF; cdr3_nt: TGTGCCAGCAGTTTCACCGGGACAACGAACACTGAAGCTTTCTTT
v_call: TRBV11-3; d_call: TRBD1; j_call: TRBJ2-1; clone_size: -; cdr3_aa: CASSTTGVPYNEQFF; cdr3_nt: TGTGCCAGCAGCACGACAGGGGTACCCTACAATGAGCAGTTCTTC
v_call: TRBV29-1; d_call: -; j_call: TRBJ2-4; clone_size: -; cdr3_aa: CSVEAGGDIQYF; cdr3_nt: TGCAGCGTTGAGGCCGGGGGAGACATTCAGTACTTC
v_call: TRBV7-9; d_call: TRBD1; j_call: TRBJ1-2; clone_size: -; cdr3_aa: CASSSGQGAYGYTF; cdr3_nt: TGTGCCAGCAGCTCGGGACAGGGGGCATACGGCTACACCTTC
v_call: TRBV7-9; d_call: TRBD2; j_call: TRBJ2-7; clone_size: once; cdr3_aa: CASTYGLAGSDEQYF; cdr3_nt: TGTGCCAGCACTTACGGGCTAGCGGGATCTGACGAGCAGTACTTC
v_call: TRBV2; d_call: -; j_call: TRBJ2-4; clone_size: -; cdr3_aa: CASSEKSGVLDIQYF; cdr3_nt: TGTGCCAGCAGTGAAAAGTCAGGGGTCCTGGACATTCAGTACTTC
v_call: TRBV5-1; d_call: TRBD1; j_call: TRBJ1-6; clone_size: -; cdr3_aa: CASSGAGQGNSPLHF; cdr3_nt: TGCGCCAGCAGCGGGGCCGGACAGGGAAATTCACCCCTCCACTTT
v_call: TRBV24-1; d_call: TRBD2; j_call: TRBJ2-3; clone_size: -; cdr3_aa: CATRAGDGTDTQYF; cdr3_nt: TGTGCCACGCGAGCGGGAGACGGCACAGATACGCAGTATTTT
v_call: TRBV2; d_call: -; j_call: TRBJ2-1; clone_size: -; cdr3_aa: CASSPQGYNEQFF; cdr3_nt: TGTGCCAGCAGTCCCCAGGGCTACAATGAGCAGTTCTTC
v_call: TRBV5-5; d_call: -; j_call: TRBJ2-2; clone_size: -; cdr3_aa: CASSFGGAIGELFF; cdr3_nt: TGTGCCAGCAGCTTCGGCGGGGCGATCGGGGAGCTGTTTTTT
v_call: TRBV19; d_call: -; j_call: TRBJ1-1; clone_size: once; cdr3_aa: CASSRGPAGTEAFF; cdr3_nt: TGTGCCAGTAGCCGTGGGCCCGCGGGGACTGAAGCTTTCTTT
v_call: TRBV29-1; d_call: TRBD1; j_call: TRBJ1-1; clone_size: -; cdr3_aa: CSVDWTGAEAFF; cdr3_nt: TGCAGCGTTGACTGGACAGGGGCTGAAGCTTTCTTT
v_call: TRBV6-6; d_call: -; j_call: TRBJ1-1; clone_size: -; cdr3_aa: CASSYDRNTEAFF; cdr3_nt: TGTGCCAGCAGTTACGACAGGAACACTGAAGCTTTCTTT
v_call: TRBV18; d_call: TRBD1; j_call: TRBJ1-1; clone_size: -; cdr3_aa: CASSRTGVLSNTEAFF; cdr3_nt: TGTGCCAGCTCACGGACAGGAGTCCTTTCGAACACTGAAGCTTTCTTT
v_call: TRBV4-2; d_call: -; j_call: TRBJ1-2; clone_size: -; cdr3_aa: CASSQQVQSYGYTF; cdr3_nt: TGTGCCAGCAGCCAGCAAGTGCAGTCCTATGGCTACACCTTC
v_call: TRBV14; d_call: TRBD2; j_call: TRBJ2-5; clone_size: once; cdr3_aa: CASTIGTSGSWETQYF; cdr3_nt: TGTGCCAGCACCATTGGGACTAGCGGGAGTTGGGAGACCCAGTACTTC
v_call: TRBV29-1; d_call: -; j_call: TRBJ2-2; clone_size: -; cdr3_aa: CSVRDTKSTGELFF; cdr3_nt: TGCAGCGTTCGGGACACTAAATCCACCGGGGAGCTGTTTTTT
v_call: TRBV6-5; d_call: -; j_call: TRBJ1-1; clone_size: -; cdr3_aa: CASRRTAGTEAFF; cdr3_nt: TGTGCCAGCAGGAGGACTGCCGGCACTGAAGCTTTCTTT
v_call: TRBV4-2; d_call: TRBD1; j_call: TRBJ1-4; clone_size: -; cdr3_aa: CASSQDLGEAGGGKLFF; cdr3_nt: TGTGCCAGCAGCCAAGATTTAGGGGAGGCAGGGGGAGGAAAACTGTTTTTT
v_call: TRBV19; d_call: TRBD1; j_call: TRBJ1-1; clone_size: -; cdr3_aa: CASLQGVNTEAFF; cdr3_nt: TGTGCCAGCTTACAGGGGGTGAACACTGAAGCTTTCTTT
v_call: TRBV24-1; d_call: TRBD1; j_call: TRBJ2-5; clone_size: many; cdr3_aa: CATSDLGGPQETQYF; cdr3_nt: TGTGCCACCAGTGATTTAGGGGGCCCACAAGAGACCCAGTACTTC
v_call: TRBV4-2; d_call: -; j_call: TRBJ1-5; clone_size: -; cdr3_aa: CASSPKSTGPTQPQHF; cdr3_nt: TGTGCCAGCAGCCCTAAATCGACAGGTCCAACTCAGCCCCAGCATTTT
v_call: TRBV5-1; d_call: TRBD2; j_call: TRBJ2-7; clone_size: -; cdr3_aa: CASSPLASGSSYEQYF; cdr3_nt: TGCGCCAGCAGCCCCCTCGCTAGCGGGAGTTCCTACGAGCAGTACTTC
v_call: TRBV10-1; d_call: -; j_call: TRBJ1-2; clone_size: -; cdr3_aa: CASRGWEGYGYTF; cdr3_nt: TGCGCCAGCAGGGGATGGGAGGGGTATGGCTACACCTTC
v_call: TRBV3-1/TRBV3-2; d_call: TRBD1; j_call: TRBJ1-2; clone_size: once; cdr3_aa: CASSRQGTDGYTF; cdr3_nt: TGTGCCAGCAGCCGACAGGGGACGGATGGCTACACCTTC